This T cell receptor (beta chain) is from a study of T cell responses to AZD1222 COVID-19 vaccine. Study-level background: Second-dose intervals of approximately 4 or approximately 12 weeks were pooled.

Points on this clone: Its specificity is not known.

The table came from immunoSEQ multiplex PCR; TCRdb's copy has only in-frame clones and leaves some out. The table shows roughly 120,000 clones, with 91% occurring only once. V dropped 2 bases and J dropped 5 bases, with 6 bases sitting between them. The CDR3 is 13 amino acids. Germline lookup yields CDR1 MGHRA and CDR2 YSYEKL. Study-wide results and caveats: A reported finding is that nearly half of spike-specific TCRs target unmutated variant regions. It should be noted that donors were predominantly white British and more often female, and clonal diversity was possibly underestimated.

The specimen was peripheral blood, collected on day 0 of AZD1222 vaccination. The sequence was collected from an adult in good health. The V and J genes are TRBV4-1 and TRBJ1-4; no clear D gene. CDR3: CASSQWRNEKLFF. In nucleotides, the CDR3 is TGCGCCAGCAGCCAATGGCGGAATGAAAAACTGTTTTTT.